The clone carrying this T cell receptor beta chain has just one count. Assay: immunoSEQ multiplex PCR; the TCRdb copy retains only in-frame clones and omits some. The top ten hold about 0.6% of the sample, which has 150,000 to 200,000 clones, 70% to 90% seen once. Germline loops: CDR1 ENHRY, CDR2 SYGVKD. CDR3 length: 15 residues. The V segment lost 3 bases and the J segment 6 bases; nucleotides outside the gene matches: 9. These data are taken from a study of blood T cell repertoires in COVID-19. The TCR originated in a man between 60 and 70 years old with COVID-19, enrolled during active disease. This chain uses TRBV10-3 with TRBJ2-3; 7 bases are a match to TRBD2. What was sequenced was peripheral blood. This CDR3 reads CAISDTSLGGDTQYF. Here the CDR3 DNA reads TGTGCCATCAGTGATACTAGCCTCGGGGGGGATACGCAGTATTTT.